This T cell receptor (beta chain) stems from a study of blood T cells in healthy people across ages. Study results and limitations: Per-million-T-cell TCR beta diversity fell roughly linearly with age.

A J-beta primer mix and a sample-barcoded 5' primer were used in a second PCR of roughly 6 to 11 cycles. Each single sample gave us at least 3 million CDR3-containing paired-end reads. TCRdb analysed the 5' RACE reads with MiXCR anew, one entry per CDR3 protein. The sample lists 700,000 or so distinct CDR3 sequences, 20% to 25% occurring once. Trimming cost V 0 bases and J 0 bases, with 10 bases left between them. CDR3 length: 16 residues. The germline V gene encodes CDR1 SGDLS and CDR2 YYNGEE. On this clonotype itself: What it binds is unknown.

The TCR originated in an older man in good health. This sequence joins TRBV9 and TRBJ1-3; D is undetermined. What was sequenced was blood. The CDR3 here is CASSVEVGSSGNTIYF. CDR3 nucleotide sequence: TGTGCCAGCAGCGTAGAGGTGGGGAGCTCTGGAAACACCATATATTTT.